The next 5 T cell receptor beta chains were all read from a single sample in a study of post-analysis software for immune sequencing data. General observations from the study: The study found TRBV5-6, TRBV5-1 and TRBV20-1 among a few TRBV segments more frequent in patients than controls.

These receptors have no known antigen. cDNA libraries of TCR beta carried unique molecular identifiers. Via MiXCR, TCRdb re-called the PCR reads, giving one row per CDR3 protein. The table shows more than 450,000 distinct CDR3 sequences, with approximately 34% occurring only once. Sequencing input: blood. The receptor set was obtained from a girl under 18 with multiple sclerosis.

The chain has TRBV28 and TRBJ2-3, with TRBD1 matching 10 bases. The CDR3 covers 15 residues. Germline V gene data show CDR1 as MDHEN and CDR2 as SYDVKM. The ends lost 3 bases at V and 5 bases at J; junction bases unmatched: 5. CDR3 coding DNA: TGTGCCAGCAGTTTCGGACAGGGGGTAGGAGATACGCAGTATTTT. Translation: CASSFGQGVGDTQYF. The full variable domain, completed using reference TRBV28 and TRBJ2-3, is DVKVTQSSRYLVKRTGEKVFLECVQDMDHENMFWYRQDPGLGLRLIYFSYDVKMKEKGDIPEGYSVSREKKERFSLILESASTNQTSMYLCASSFGQGVGDTQYFGPGTRLTVL.

This clonotype was counted only a few times. This sequence joins TRBV6-1 and TRBJ2-5; D is uncertain. Germline V lookup: CDR1 MNHNS, CDR2 SASEGT. The CDR3 consists of 14 residues. V lost 3 bases and J lost 5, with 13 bases in between. Written as DNA, the CDR3 is TGTGCCAGCAGTGAGCCTCAGGATAGGGAGACCCAGTACTTC. This sequence encodes CASSEPQDRETQYF.

V usage is TRBV20-1 and J usage is TRBJ2-7, with D possibly TRBD1 on 6 matching bases. Deletions cut 1 base from V and 3 bases from J, with 16 bases between. The CDR3 contains 15 residues. Germline CDR1 and CDR2: DFQATT and SNEGSKA (reference sequence). Here the CDR3 DNA reads TGCAGTGCTAGAGTATCAACAGGGAGCGGCTACGAGCAGTACTTC. Its translation: CSARVSTGSGYEQYF.

The chain uses TRBV20-1 and TRBJ1-5; TRBD1 is a possible D gene (6 bases). This CDR3 contains 14 residues. The V and J ends lost 3 bases and 6 bases respectively, with 15 bases between them. Germline values: CDR1 DFQATT, CDR2 SNEGSKA (reference sequence). The CDR3 region is CSASSGVQGQPQHF. The CDR3 bases are TGCAGTGCTAGTTCAGGGGTCCAGGGTCAGCCCCAGCATTTT.

Turning to this clonotype: This may arise from a read error, as a much more abundant clone is one base away. V usage is TRBV7-8 and J usage is TRBJ2-5; 7 nucleotides line up with TRBD1. This CDR3 comprises 14 residues. CDR1 is SGHVS and CDR2 is FQNEAQ in the germline V gene. CDR3 DNA: TGTGCCAGCATCCTAGACAGGGATCACGAGACCCGGTACTTC. Translated: CASILDRDHETRYF.